This TCR beta chain emerged from a study of T-cell reconstitution after alpha-beta-depleted transplantation in children. This clonotype was counted between two and nine times. Construction of the TCRbeta library involved unique molecular identifiers. Each CDR3 protein gets one entry after TCRdb re-called the PCR reads with MiXCR. Of 600,000 to 700,000 distinct CDR3 sequences listed, 16% are singletons. This receptor was identified in a human donor who donated a stem cell graft to a child with acute myeloid leukemia. This material consisted of PBMCs from the stem cell graft donor, taken from the stem cell graft.

The CDR3: CASSGTSGGFDEQFF. The CDR3 nucleotides read TGCGCCAGCAGTGGGACTAGCGGGGGTTTTGATGAGCAGTTCTTC. The chain has TRBV10-2 and TRBJ2-1, with TRBD2 matching 13 bases. With 4 bases clipped from V and 8 bases from J, the junction kept 5 bases outside the gene matches. Germline loops: CDR1 WSHSY, CDR2 SAAADI. This CDR3 spans 15 amino acids.